The 29 T cell receptor beta chains listed next were all sequenced from one sample in a study of T cells after yellow fever vaccination. TCRdb ran MiXCR on the 5' RACE reads and lists one entry per CDR3 protein. In the table there are roughly 320,000 distinct CDR3 sequences, approximately 12% of which are singletons. The material was CD4+ T cells sorted from PBMCs, obtained 45 days after the yellow fever booster vaccination. The receptors here all came from a man aged 18-30 years who received the YFV17D yellow fever vaccine.

The J gene is TRBJ2-3, the V gene TRBV20-1; a weak D match, TRBD2 (6 bases). The V end lost 3 bases, the J end lost 4 bases, and 17 bases lay between the germline ends. CDR1 and CDR2 from the germline V gene are DFQATT and SNEGSKA (reference sequence). CDR3 length: 15 amino acids. DNA for the CDR3: TGCAGTGCTAGTCCCACGGGGGTGGGCCCAGATACGCAGTATTTT. Translating gives CSASPTGVGPDTQYF.

The rearrangement joins TRBV24-1 to TRBJ2-3; D is unclear. The CDR3 loop spans 13 amino acids. V was trimmed by 2 bases and J by 2 bases, leaving 4 bases between them. CDR1 is KGHDR, CDR2 SFDVKD, per germline. The DNA of the CDR3 is TGTGCCACCAGTGATTGGTCCACAGATACGCAGTATTTT. This encodes CATSDWSTDTQYF.

The gene calls are TRBV2 and TRBJ2-1; the match to TRBD2 covers 7 bases. Unmatched junction bases numbered 6, after V lost 4 bases and J lost 9 bases. The CDR3 is 13 amino acids. Germline CDR1 SNHLY, CDR2 FYNNEI. The DNA of the CDR3 is TGTGCCAGCAGTGGGGAGGGATTGAGTGAGCAGTTCTTC. It encodes CASSGEGLSEQFF.

This clonotype was seen more than once but under ten times. The V gene is TRBV7-8, the J gene TRBJ2-5; weak D call: TRBD1 (6 bases). Germline CDR1 and CDR2: SGHVS and FQNEAQ. CDR3 length equals 16 residues. The V gene lost 0 bases and the J gene lost 5 bases, with 16 bases spanning the gap. The CDR3 DNA is TGTGCCAGCAGCTTAGCTTACTTACAGGGTGGGGAGACCCAGTACTTC. Translating it yields CASSLAYLQGGETQYF.

This clonotype was picked up a small number of times. The chain couples TRBV9 to TRBJ2-1, with TRBD2 matching over 8 bases. V lost 3 bases, J lost 4 bases, and 9 bases stayed unmatched. There are 16 residues in the CDR3. Germline V gene lookup returns CDR1 SGDLS and CDR2 YYNGEE. The CDR3 DNA reads TGTGCCAGCAGCGCCGCGAGGGTAGCGGGGTACAATGAGCAGTTCTTC. Its protein is CASSAARVAGYNEQFF. The whole variable domain, filled in from reference TRBV9 and TRBJ2-1, reads DSGVTQTPKHLITATGQRVTLRCSPRSGDLSVYWYQQSLDQGLQFLIQYYNGEERAKGNILERFSAQQFPDLHSELNLSSLELGDSALYFCASSAARVAGYNEQFFGPGTRLTVL.

This chain joins TRBV4-2 and TRBJ2-1; tentatively, D is TRBD1 or TRBD2 (5 bases each). The CDR3 sequence is 15 residues long. Trimming removed 0 bases from V and 9 bases from J, with 15 bases in between. Germline V gene sequence: CDR1 LGHNA, CDR2 YNFKEQ. The CDR3 region is CASSQDYAGAGEQFF. CDR3 nucleotides: TGTGCCAGCAGCCAAGATTACGCCGGGGCTGGTGAGCAGTTCTTC.

In its sample, this clonotype was seen many times. The rearrangement links TRBV7-9 to TRBJ2-2; no clear D gene. This CDR3 spans 14 amino acids. The germline gives CDR1 SEHNR, CDR2 FQNEAQ (reference sequence). Trimming removed 8 bases at V and 0 bases at J, with 10 bases between. CDR3 coding DNA: TGTGCCAGCGCAGGCCTAGCGAACACCGGGGAGCTGTTTTTT. As protein: CASAGLANTGELFF.

This clonotype was seen ten or more times. This rearrangement joins TRBV7-2 to TRBJ2-4; 7 bases map to TRBD2. J gave up 7 bases and V 5 bases, and 8 bases lay outside the gene matches. This CDR3 has 14 amino acids. Germline loops: CDR1 SGHTA, CDR2 FQGNSA. The CDR3 spells CASSQRTRPNIQYF. Written as DNA, the CDR3 is TGTGCCAGCAGCCAGAGGACTAGACCGAACATTCAGTACTTC.

This clonotype was seen ten or more times. The chain links TRBV20-1 to TRBJ2-1; maybe TRBD2 (5 bases). CDR1 DFQATT and CDR2 SNEGSKA come from the germline V gene (reference sequence). Trimming cost V 0 bases and J 10 bases, with 13 bases left between them. This CDR3 has 13 residues. The CDR3, as DNA: TGCAGTGCTAGAGATGTGAGGGCGGAGGAGCAGTTCTTC. As protein: CSARDVRAEEQFF.

This clonotype has a count of ten or more. J is TRBJ1-2 and V is TRBV4-2, with TRBD1 as a possible D gene (6 bases). Trimming took 8 bases from V and 2 from J, leaving 9 bases between them. The CDR3 covers 12 residues. Germline CDR1 reads LGHNA; CDR2 reads YNFKEQ. CDR3 coding DNA: TGTGCCAGCTTTGACAGGAACTATGGCTACACCTTC. Amino acid sequence: CASFDRNYGYTF.

There are a few counts of this clonotype. The CDR3 DNA follows: TGTGCCAGCAGCTTAGAACCGTACACAGATACGCAGTATTTT. Translation: CASSLEPYTDTQYF. V is TRBV7-2 and J is TRBJ2-3; D ambiguous. Germline loops: CDR1 SGHTA, CDR2 FQGNSA. V dropped 1 base and J dropped 2 bases, with 7 bases sitting between them. This CDR3 comprises 14 residues.

The chain is built from TRBV20-1 and TRBJ1-4; perhaps TRBD1 as D (6 bases). Per the germline V gene, CDR1 is DFQATT and CDR2 is SNEGSKA (reference sequence). The CDR3 contains 14 residues. Trimming took 5 bases from V and 8 from J, leaving 18 bases between them. The CDR3 DNA reads TGCAGTGCTGGGGGCGGGGAGGTGAAAGAAAAACTGTTTTTT. This encodes CSAGGGEVKEKLFF.

This chain connects TRBV6-5 to TRBJ2-3; TRBD1 aligns across 8 bases. The J segment lost 8 bases and the V segment lost 5 bases, leaving 9 bases of the junction unmatched. The CDR3 runs 14 residues. The germline CDR1 and CDR2 sequences are MNHEY and SVGAGI. CDR3 bases: TGTGCCAGCAGTCGCCCGGGACAGGCTGGTACGCAGTATTTT. Residues: CASSRPGQAGTQYF.

This chain links TRBV28 with TRBJ1-1; weak D call: TRBD1 (5 bases). CDR1 is MDHEN and CDR2 is SYDVKM in the germline V gene. Trimming took off 3 bases at V and 4 bases at J, with 15 bases between the two ends. This CDR3 comprises 15 residues. CDR3 amino acids: CASSLPWGVRTEAFF. The DNA for the CDR3 is TGTGCCAGCAGTTTGCCGTGGGGGGTACGCACTGAAGCTTTCTTT.

The chain joins TRBV7-3 to TRBJ2-3; D is tentatively TRBD1 or TRBD2 (7 bases each). Trimming shortened V by 6 bases and J by 8 bases, and 21 bases separated the two germline ends. Germline CDR1 is SGHTA and CDR2 is FQGTGA. CDR3 length equals 15 residues. This CDR3 is CASRKTGSERGTQYF. As DNA, the CDR3 is TGTGCCAGCAGAAAGACAGGGTCTGAGCGGGGTACGCAGTATTTT.

The chain is built from TRBV4-1 and TRBJ2-5, with a possible D match to TRBD1 (5 bases). The CDR3 length is 12 residues. Germline V gives CDR1 MGHRA, CDR2 YSYEKL. The V end lost 6 bases, the J end lost 7 bases, and 12 bases lay between the germline ends. The CDR3 nucleotides read TGCGCCAGCAGACAGCAGCAGGGGACCCAGTACTTC. It is translated as CASRQQQGTQYF.

The table lists this clonotype with a few counts. CDR3 residues: CASSLGAGNYGYTF. CDR3 in DNA: TGCGCCAGCAGCTTGGGGGCAGGGAACTATGGCTACACCTTC. The rearrangement joins TRBV5-1 to TRBJ1-2; possibly TRBD1 for D (5 bases). From germline, CDR1 is SGHRS and CDR2 YFSETQ. There are 14 residues in the CDR3. The V end was cut by 0 bases, the J end by 2 bases, with 8 bases between. The variable domain in full, with the rest retrieved from reference TRBV5-1 and TRBJ1-2, is KAGVTQTPRYLIKTRGQQVTLSCSPISGHRSVSWYQQTPGQGLQFLFEYFSETQRNKGNFPGRFSGRQFSNSRSEMNVSTLELGDSALYLCASSLGAGNYGYTFGSGTRLTVV.

The sample holds a few counts of this clonotype. This CDR3 reads CASNKLAGGNNEQFF. CDR3 coding DNA: TGTGCCAGCAATAAACTAGCGGGGGGGAACAATGAGCAGTTCTTC. The chain combines TRBV28 with TRBJ2-1, with 13 bases that match TRBD2. The CDR3 is 15 residues long. Germline V gene data show CDR1 as MDHEN and CDR2 as SYDVKM. With 7 bases clipped from V and 5 bases from J, the junction kept 5 bases outside the gene matches.

This clonotype has more than one count but fewer than ten. This chain connects TRBV6-5 to TRBJ2-7; the match to TRBD1 covers 7 bases. Germline loops: CDR1 MNHEY, CDR2 SVGAGI. The CDR3 runs 14 residues. Trimming removed 6 bases from V and 3 bases from J; junction bases left unmatched: 8. The CDR3 coding sequence is TGTGCCAGCAGCCGGCGACAGGGAGACTACGAGCAGTACTTC. Translating gives CASSRRQGDYEQYF.

This clonotype came up many times. This chain links TRBV4-3 with TRBJ2-5; D not certain. This CDR3 has 13 amino acids. The germline V gene has CDR1 LGHNA and CDR2 YSLEER. V was clipped by 0 bases and J by 5 bases, with 7 bases between them. The CDR3 loop reads CASSQEAAETQYF. CDR3 bases: TGCGCCAGCAGCCAAGAGGCAGCGGAGACCCAGTACTTC.

In its sample, this clonotype was seen a few times. V usage is TRBV27 and J usage is TRBJ1-6; TRBD1 is a possible D gene (5 bases). From germline, CDR1 is MNHEY and CDR2 SMNVEV (reference sequence). The CDR3 spans 16 residues. V lost 6 bases to trimming and J lost 6 bases, with 18 bases between them. The CDR3 DNA sequence: TGTGCCAGCAGAGAAACCGGGACTGCGCGTAATTCACCCCTCCACTTT. Its translation is CASRETGTARNSPLHF.

This chain links TRBV24-1 with TRBJ1-1; TRBD1 agrees at 7 bases. CDR3 size: 15 residues. Trimming removed 4 bases from V and 3 bases from J; junction bases left unmatched: 7. Germline-derived CDR1 and CDR2 are KGHDR and SFDVKD. CDR3 sequence (DNA): TGTGCCACCAGTGACCCCAGGACAGGCGACACTGAAGCTTTCTTT. Protein product: CATSDPRTGDTEAFF.

V gene TRBV7-2 combines with J gene TRBJ1-5, with D perhaps TRBD1 (5 bases). Germline V gene data show CDR1 as SGHTA and CDR2 as FQGNSA. The V end was cut by 5 bases, the J end by 8 bases, with 19 bases between. The CDR3 has 15 residues. In nucleotides, the CDR3 is TGTGCCAGCAGCCAGCGTGCGGGGACCCGGGAGCCCCAGCATTTT. Encoded protein: CASSQRAGTREPQHF. Full variable domain (missing parts from reference TRBV7-2 and TRBJ1-5): GAGVSQSPSNKVTEKGKDVELRCDPISGHTALYWYRQSLGQGLEFLIYFQGNSAPDKSGLPSDRFSAERTGGSVSTLTIQRTQQEDSAVYLCASSQRAGTREPQHFGDGTRLSIL.

The rearrangement joins TRBV5-1 to TRBJ1-1; D may be TRBD1 (5 bases). CDR3 length: 15 amino acids. With 6 bases removed from V and 2 bases from J, the gap between germline ends came to 17 bases. Germline V gene lookup returns CDR1 SGHRS and CDR2 YFSETQ. The CDR3 loop reads CASTPMGRENTEAFF. CDR3 bases: TGCGCCAGCACTCCGATGGGACGGGAAAACACTGAAGCTTTCTTT.

This clonotype turned up a few times. The chain carries TRBV28 and TRBJ2-7; TRBD1 aligns across 8 bases. V shed 9 bases, J shed 3 bases, and the junction held 7 bases outside the gene matches. The CDR3 sequence is 13 residues long. Germline CDR1 is MDHEN and CDR2 is SYDVKM. CDR3 region: CASGQGTFYEQYV. DNA of the CDR3: TGTGCCAGTGGACAGGGAACCTTCTACGAGCAGTACGTC.

J is TRBJ1-5 and V is TRBV6-2 or TRBV6-3; possibly TRBD1 for D (5 bases). This CDR3 has 16 amino acids. Trimming took 1 base from V and 4 from J, leaving 14 bases between them. The germline V gene encodes CDR1 MNHEY and CDR2 SVGEGT. CDR3 residues: CASSYWGRVLNQPQHF. The CDR3 DNA reads TGTGCCAGCAGTTACTGGGGCAGGGTCTTGAATCAGCCCCAGCATTTT.

This clonotype was counted between two and nine times. V and J are TRBV12-3 or TRBV12-4 and TRBJ2-5; 8 bases match TRBD2. There are 19 residues in the CDR3. With 5 bases clipped from V and 5 bases from J, the junction kept 22 bases outside the gene matches. The CDR3 reads CASSGSSGLGSGGAETQYF. The CDR3 region has the DNA TGTGCCAGCAGTGGATCCTCCGGATTAGGGTCGGGGGGGGCGGAGACCCAGTACTTC.

This clonotype was detected only a few times. The rearrangement links TRBV4-2 to TRBJ2-2, with unresolved D. CDR1 and CDR2 (germline): LGHNA, YNFKEQ. This CDR3 is built from 15 residues. V lost 2 bases, J lost 2 bases, and 9 bases lay in between. The CDR3 sequence: CASSQLGENTGELFF. In DNA, the CDR3 is TGTGCCAGCAGCCAACTAGGCGAAAACACCGGGGAGCTGTTTTTT.

In this sample, this clonotype turned up a few times. The chain uses TRBV9 and TRBJ1-2; D uncertain. The V end was cut by 4 bases, the J end by 7 bases, with 11 bases between. CDR3 length: 12 amino acids. Germline lookup yields CDR1 SGDLS and CDR2 YYNGEE. CDR3 nucleotide sequence: TGTGCCAGCAGCAGTCCCCTCGGTGGCTACACCTTC. Amino acid sequence: CASSSPLGGYTF.